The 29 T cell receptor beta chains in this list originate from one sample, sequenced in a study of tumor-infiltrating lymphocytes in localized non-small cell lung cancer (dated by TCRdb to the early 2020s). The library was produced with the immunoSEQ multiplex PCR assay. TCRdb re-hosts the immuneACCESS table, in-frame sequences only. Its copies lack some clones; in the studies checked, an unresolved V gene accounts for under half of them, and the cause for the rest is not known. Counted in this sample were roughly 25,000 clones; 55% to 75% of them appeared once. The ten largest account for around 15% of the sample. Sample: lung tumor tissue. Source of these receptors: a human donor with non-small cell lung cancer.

CDR3 region: CAWSGFSGLAGMTGELFF. CDR3 DNA: TGTGCCTGGAGTGGGTTCTCAGGACTAGCGGGAATGACCGGGGAGCTGTTTTTT. The chain joins TRBV30 to TRBJ2-2, with TRBD2 matching over 12 bases. This CDR3 comprises 18 residues. Germline V lookup: CDR1 GTSNPN, CDR2 SVGIG (reference sequence). The trim removed 1 base at V and 5 bases at J, leaving 11 bases unmatched.

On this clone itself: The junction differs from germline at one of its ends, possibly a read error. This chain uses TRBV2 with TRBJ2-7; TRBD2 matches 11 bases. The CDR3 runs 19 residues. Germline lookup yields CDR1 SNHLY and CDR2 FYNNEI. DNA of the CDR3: TGTGCCAGCAGTCAAGCCCCGAGGACTAGCGGGCGGGAGGGAGACGAGCAGTACTTC. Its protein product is CASSQAPRTSGREGDEQYF.

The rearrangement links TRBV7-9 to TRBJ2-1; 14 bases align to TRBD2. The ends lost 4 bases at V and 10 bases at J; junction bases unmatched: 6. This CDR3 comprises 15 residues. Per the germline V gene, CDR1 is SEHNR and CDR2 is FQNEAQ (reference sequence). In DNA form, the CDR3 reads TGTGCCAGCAGCTCGACTAGCGGGAGGGCCATCGAGCAGTTCTTC. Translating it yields CASSSTSGRAIEQFF.

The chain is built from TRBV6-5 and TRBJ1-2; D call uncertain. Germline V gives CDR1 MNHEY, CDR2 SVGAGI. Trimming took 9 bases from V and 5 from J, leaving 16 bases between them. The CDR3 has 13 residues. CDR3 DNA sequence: TGTGCCAGTAGGAGCCCCCCCCAGTATGGCTACACCTTC. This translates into CASRSPPQYGYTF.

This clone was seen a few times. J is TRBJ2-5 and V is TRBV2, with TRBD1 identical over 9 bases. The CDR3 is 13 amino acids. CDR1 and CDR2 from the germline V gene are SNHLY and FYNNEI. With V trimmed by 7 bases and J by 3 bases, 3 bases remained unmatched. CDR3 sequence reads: CASKGQGKETQYF. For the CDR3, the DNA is TGTGCCAGCAAAGGACAGGGGAAAGAGACCCAGTACTTC.

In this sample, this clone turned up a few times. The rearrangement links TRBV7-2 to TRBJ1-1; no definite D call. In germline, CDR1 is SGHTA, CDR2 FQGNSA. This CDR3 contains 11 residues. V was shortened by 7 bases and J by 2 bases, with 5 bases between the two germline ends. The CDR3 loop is CASTGNTEAFF. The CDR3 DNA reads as TGTGCCAGCACTGGTAACACTGAAGCTTTCTTT.

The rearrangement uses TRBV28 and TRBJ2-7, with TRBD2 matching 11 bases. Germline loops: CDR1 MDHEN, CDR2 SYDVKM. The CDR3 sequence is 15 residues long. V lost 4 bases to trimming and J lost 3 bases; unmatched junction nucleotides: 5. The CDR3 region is CASSSLAGGDYEQYF. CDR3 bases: TGTGCCAGCAGTTCCCTAGCGGGAGGTGACTACGAGCAGTACTTC.

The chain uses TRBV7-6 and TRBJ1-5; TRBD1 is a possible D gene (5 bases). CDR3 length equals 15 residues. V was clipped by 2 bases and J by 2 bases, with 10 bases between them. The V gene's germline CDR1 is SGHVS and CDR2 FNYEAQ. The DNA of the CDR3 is TGTGCCAGCAGCTTAACAGGAGGCGGCAATCAGCCCCAGCATTTT. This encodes CASSLTGGGNQPQHF.

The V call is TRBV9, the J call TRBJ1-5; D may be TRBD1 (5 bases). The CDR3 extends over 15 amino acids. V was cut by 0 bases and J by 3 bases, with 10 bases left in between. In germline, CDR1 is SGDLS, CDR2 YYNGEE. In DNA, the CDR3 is TGTGCCAGCAGCGTAGGCCCAGGGCACAATCAGCCCCAGCATTTT. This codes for CASSVGPGHNQPQHF. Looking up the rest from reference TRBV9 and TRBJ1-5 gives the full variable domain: DSGVTQTPKHLITATGQRVTLRCSPRSGDLSVYWYQQSLDQGLQFLIQYYNGEERAKGNILERFSAQQFPDLHSELNLSSLELGDSALYFCASSVGPGHNQPQHFGDGTRLSIL.

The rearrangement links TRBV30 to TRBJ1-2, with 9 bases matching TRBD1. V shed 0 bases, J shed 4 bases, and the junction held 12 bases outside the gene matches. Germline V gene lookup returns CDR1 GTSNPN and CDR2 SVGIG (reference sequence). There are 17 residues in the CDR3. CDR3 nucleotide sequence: TGTGCCTGGAGTGTACGAATCACAGGGGGCTCAGGCTATGGCTACACCTTC. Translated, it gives CAWSVRITGGSGYGYTF. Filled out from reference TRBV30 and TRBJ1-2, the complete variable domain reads SQTIHQWPATLVQPVGSPLSLECTVEGTSNPNLYWYRQAAGRGLQLLFYSVGIGQISSEVPQNLSASRPQDRQFILSSKKLLLSDSGFYLCAWSVRITGGSGYGYTFGSGTRLTVV.

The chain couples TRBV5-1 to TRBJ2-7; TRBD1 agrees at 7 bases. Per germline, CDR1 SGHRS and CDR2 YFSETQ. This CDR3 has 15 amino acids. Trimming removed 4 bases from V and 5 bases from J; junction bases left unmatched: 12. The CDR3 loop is CASSEGAGQTNEQYF. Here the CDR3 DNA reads TGCGCCAGCAGCGAGGGGGCTGGGCAGACGAACGAGCAGTACTTC.

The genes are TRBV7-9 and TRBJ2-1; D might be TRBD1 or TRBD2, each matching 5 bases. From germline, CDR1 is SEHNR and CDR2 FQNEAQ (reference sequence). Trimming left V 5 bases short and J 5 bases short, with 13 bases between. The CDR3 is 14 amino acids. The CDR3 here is CASSPGTVNNEQFF. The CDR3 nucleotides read TGTGCCAGCAGCCCAGGGACCGTCAACAATGAGCAGTTCTTC.

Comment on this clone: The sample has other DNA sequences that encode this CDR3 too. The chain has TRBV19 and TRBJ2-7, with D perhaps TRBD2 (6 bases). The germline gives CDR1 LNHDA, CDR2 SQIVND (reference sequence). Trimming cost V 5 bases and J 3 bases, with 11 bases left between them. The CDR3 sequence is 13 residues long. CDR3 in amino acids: CASSPGGDYEQYF. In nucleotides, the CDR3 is TGTGCCAGTAGTCCAGGAGGGGACTACGAGCAGTACTTC.

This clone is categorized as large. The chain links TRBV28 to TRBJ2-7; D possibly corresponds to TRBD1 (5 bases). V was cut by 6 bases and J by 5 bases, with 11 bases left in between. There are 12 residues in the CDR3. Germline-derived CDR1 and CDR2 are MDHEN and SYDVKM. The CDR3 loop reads CASSSWGNEQYF. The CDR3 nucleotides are TGTGCCAGCAGCTCATGGGGCAACGAGCAGTACTTC.

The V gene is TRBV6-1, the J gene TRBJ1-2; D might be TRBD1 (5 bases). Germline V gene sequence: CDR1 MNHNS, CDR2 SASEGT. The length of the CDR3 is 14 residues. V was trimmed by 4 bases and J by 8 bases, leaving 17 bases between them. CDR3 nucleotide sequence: TGTGCCAGCAGTGTGGTTGGGACGGCGGAAGGCTACACCTTC. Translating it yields CASSVVGTAEGYTF.

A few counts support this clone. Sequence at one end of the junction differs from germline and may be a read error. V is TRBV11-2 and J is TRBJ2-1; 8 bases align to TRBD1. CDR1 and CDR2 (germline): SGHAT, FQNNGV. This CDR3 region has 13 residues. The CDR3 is CASSLELRGQEVF. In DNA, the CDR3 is TGTGCCAGCAGCTTAGAACTTCGGGGACAGGAGGTCTTC.

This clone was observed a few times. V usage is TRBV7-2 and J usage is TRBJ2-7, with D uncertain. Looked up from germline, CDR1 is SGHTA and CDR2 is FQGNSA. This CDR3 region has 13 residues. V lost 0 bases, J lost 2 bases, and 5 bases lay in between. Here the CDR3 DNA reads TGTGCCAGCAGCTTAGCGACCACCTACGAGCAGTACTTC. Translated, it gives CASSLATTYEQYF.

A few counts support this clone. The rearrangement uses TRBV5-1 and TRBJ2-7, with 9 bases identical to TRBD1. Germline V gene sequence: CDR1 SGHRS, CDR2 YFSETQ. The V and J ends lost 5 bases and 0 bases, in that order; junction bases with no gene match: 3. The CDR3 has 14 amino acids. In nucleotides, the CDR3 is TGCGCCAGCAGACAGGGACAGGGCTCCTACGAGCAGTACTTC. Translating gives CASRQGQGSYEQYF.

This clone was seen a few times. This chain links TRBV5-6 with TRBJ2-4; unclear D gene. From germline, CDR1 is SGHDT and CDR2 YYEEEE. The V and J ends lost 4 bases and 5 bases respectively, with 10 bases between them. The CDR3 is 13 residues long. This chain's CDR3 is CASSVDLENIQYF. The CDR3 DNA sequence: TGTGCCAGCAGCGTTGACTTGGAAAACATTCAGTACTTC.

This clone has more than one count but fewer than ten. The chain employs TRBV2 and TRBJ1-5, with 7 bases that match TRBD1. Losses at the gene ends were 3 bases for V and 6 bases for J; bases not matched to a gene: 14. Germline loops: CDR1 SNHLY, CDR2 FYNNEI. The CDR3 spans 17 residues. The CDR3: CASSDFLMSAGGQPQHF. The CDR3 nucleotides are TGTGCCAGCAGTGATTTTTTGATGTCGGCAGGGGGTCAGCCCCAGCATTTT. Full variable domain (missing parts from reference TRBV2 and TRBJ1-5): EPEVTQTPSHQVTQMGQEVILRCVPISNHLYFYWYRQILGQKVEFLVSFYNNEISEKSEIFDDQFSVERPDGSNFTLKIRSTKLEDSAMYFCASSDFLMSAGGQPQHFGDGTRLSIL.

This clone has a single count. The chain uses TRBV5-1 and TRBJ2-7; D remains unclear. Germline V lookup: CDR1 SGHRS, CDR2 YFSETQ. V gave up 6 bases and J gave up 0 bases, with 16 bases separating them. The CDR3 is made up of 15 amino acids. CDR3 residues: CASKVLSTNSYEQYF. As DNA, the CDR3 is TGCGCCAGCAAAGTCCTTTCGACAAACTCCTACGAGCAGTACTTC.

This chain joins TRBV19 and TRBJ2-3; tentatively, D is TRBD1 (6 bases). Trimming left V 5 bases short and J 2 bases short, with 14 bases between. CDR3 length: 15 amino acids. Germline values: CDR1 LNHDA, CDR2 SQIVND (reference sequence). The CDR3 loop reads CASSSRDNDTDTQYF. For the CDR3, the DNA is TGTGCCAGTAGTTCCCGGGACAATGACACAGATACGCAGTATTTT.

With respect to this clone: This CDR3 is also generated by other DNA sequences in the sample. CDR3 nucleotides: TGTGCCAGCAGTGAAGCGAGCGGGAGCTACGAGCAGTACTTC. Translated: CASSEASGSYEQYF. This sequence joins TRBV2 and TRBJ2-7; the match to TRBD2 covers 8 bases. V was clipped by 0 bases and J by 3 bases; unmatched bases: 1. CDR1 and CDR2 (germline): SNHLY, FYNNEI. This CDR3 spans 14 amino acids.

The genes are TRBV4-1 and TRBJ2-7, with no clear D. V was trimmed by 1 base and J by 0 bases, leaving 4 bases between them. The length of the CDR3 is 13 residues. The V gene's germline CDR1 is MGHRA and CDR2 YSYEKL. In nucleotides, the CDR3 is TGCGCCAGCAGCCAAGCGGGCTCCTACGAGCAGTACTTC. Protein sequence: CASSQAGSYEQYF.

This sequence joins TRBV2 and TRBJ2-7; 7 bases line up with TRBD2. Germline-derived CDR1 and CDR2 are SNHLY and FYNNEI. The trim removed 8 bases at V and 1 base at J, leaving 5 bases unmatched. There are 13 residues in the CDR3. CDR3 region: CASVRGESYEQYF. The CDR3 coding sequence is TGTGCCAGCGTCCGGGGGGAGTCCTACGAGCAGTACTTC.

The CDR3, as DNA: TGTGCCAGCAGTTCACCGAGGGGGAACACTGAAGCTTTCTTT. This sequence encodes CASSSPRGNTEAFF. The chain combines TRBV6-5 with TRBJ1-1; weak D call: TRBD1 (5 bases). Germline V gene data show CDR1 as MNHEY and CDR2 as SVGAGI. This CDR3 spans 14 amino acids. The V gene lost 4 bases and the J gene lost 1 base, with 10 bases spanning the gap.

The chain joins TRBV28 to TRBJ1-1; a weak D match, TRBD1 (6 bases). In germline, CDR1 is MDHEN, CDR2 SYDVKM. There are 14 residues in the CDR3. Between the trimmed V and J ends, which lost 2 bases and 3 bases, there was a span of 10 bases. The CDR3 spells CASSLGGRDTEAFF. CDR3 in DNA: TGTGCCAGCAGTTTAGGGGGCAGGGACACTGAAGCTTTCTTT. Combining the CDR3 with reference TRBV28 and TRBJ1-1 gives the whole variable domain DVKVTQSSRYLVKRTGEKVFLECVQDMDHENMFWYRQDPGLGLRLIYFSYDVKMKEKGDIPEGYSVSREKKERFSLILESASTNQTSMYLCASSLGGRDTEAFFGQGTRLTVV.

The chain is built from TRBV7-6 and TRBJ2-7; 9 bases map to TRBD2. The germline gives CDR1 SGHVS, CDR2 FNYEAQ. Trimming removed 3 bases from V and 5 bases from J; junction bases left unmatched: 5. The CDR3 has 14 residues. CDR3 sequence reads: CASSFSGSLDEQYF. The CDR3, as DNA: TGTGCCAGCAGCTTTAGCGGGAGCCTCGACGAGCAGTACTTC.

CDR3 amino acids: CASSGASAGANQPQHF. Here the CDR3 DNA reads TGTGCCAGCAGTGGAGCGTCGGCAGGGGCCAATCAGCCCCAGCATTTT. The rearrangement joins TRBV6-1 to TRBJ1-5; the D gene is possibly TRBD1 (6 bases). This CDR3 is 16 amino acids long. Germline assignment: CDR1 MNHNS and CDR2 SASEGT. V was pared by 4 bases and J by 3 bases, with 16 bases between.